Detailed here is one T cell receptor beta chain. Antigen: not known. This record comes from a study of T cells in localized non-small cell lung cancer. Findings of the study overall: Longer overall survival was seen with higher T cell density measured in blood.

The protocol was immunoSEQ multiplex PCR, while the TCRdb copy is restricted to in-frame clones and leaves out a portion. The top ten hold roughly 23% of the sample, which has about 20,000 clones, 88% seen once. The germline V gene encodes CDR1 LNHNV and CDR2 YYDKDF (reference sequence). The CDR3 is 15 residues long. V was clipped by 0 bases and J by 2 bases; unmatched bases: 4. J is TRBJ2-7 and V is TRBV15, with 7 bases lining up with TRBD2. The material was PBMCs, obtained before any cancer treatment. The receptor's source is a man between 35 and 75 years old with stage II squamous cell lung carcinoma. CDR3 sequence (DNA): TGTGCCACCAGCAGAGAAATAGGGAGGGCCTACGAGCAGTACTTC. This gives the protein CATSREIGRAYEQYF.